This T cell receptor (beta chain) was recovered during a study of shared clonotypes between healthy human individuals. Germline V gene sequence: CDR1 WNHNN, CDR2 SYGVQD (reference sequence). Trimming removed 3 bases at V and 6 bases at J, with 4 bases between. The CDR3 covers 11 residues. Data came from immunoSEQ multiplex PCR; TCRdb stores just in-frame clones and leaves some out. The top ten clones hold 30% to 40% of a sample with 600,000 to 750,000 clones, 90% of them seen once. This clonotype originated in a man aged 18-30 years in good health. Some clones in this sample may be carry-over from other donors' samples. The specimen sequenced was memory CD8+ T cells from PBMCs. As for subset: CD45RO+ cells pooled with CCR7-negative TemRA cells. The chain combines TRBV10-1 with TRBJ2-3, with D uncertain. In nucleotides, the CDR3 is TGCGCCAGCAGTGACTTGGATACGCAGTATTTT. Its protein product is CASSDLDTQYF.